This T cell receptor beta chain was profiled in a study of resident and recirculating memory T cells in vitiligo. Here immunoSEQ multiplex PCR was the method, and the copy in TCRdb shows in-frame clones only, minus some. The data hold tens of thousands of clones, with about nine tenths observed a single time. Germline-derived CDR1 and CDR2 are SGHTA and FQGNSA. The CDR3 sequence is 14 residues long. Trimming at V came to 3 bases and at J to 6 bases, leaving 7 bases not matched to a gene. This chain uses TRBV7-2 with TRBJ1-2; 7 bases match TRBD1. This clonotype was obtained from a male donor with vitiligo. The sequenced sample consisted of blood. CDR3 nucleotides: TGTGCCAGCAGCTTGAGGGGGCAAAGGGATGGCTACACCTTC. The encoded protein is CASSLRGQRDGYTF.